Presented here are 14 T cell receptor beta chains from one specimen sequenced in a study of OX40 agonist ivuxolimab in advanced cancers. Repertoires were generated with immunoSEQ multiplex PCR, while TCRdb's copy carries only in-frame clones and drops some. Counted here are about 64,000 clones, 75% to 90% occurring once; the ten biggest clones make up around 1.3%. Source: CD4+ or CD8+ T cells sorted from blood, taken in a trial of the OX40 agonist ivuxolimab. The receptors stem from an adult with an advanced solid tumor such as melanoma, head and neck, liver or kidney cancer.

This chain connects TRBV27 to TRBJ1-2, with 8 bases identical to TRBD1. The CDR3 runs to 15 residues. Trimming removed 4 bases from V and 3 bases from J; junction bases left unmatched: 7. CDR1 and CDR2 (germline): MNHEY, SMNVEV (reference sequence). CDR3 bases: TGTGCCAGCAGTTCCTCATCCAGGGGGCACTATGGCTACACCTTC. Protein: CASSSSSRGHYGYTF.

This rearrangement joins TRBV9 to TRBJ1-3; D gene uncertain. CDR1 is SGDLS and CDR2 is YYNGEE in the germline V gene. This CDR3 contains 14 residues. Trimming stripped 2 bases from V and 0 bases from J, with 6 bases between. The CDR3 sequence: CASSVGSSGNTIYF. The CDR3 nucleotides read TGTGCCAGCAGCGTGGGGAGCTCTGGAAACACCATATATTTT. The complete variable domain, with remaining parts taken from reference TRBV9 and TRBJ1-3, reads DSGVTQTPKHLITATGQRVTLRCSPRSGDLSVYWYQQSLDQGLQFLIQYYNGEERAKGNILERFSAQQFPDLHSELNLSSLELGDSALYFCASSVGSSGNTIYFGEGSWLTVV.

In its sample, this clone was seen a few times. This chain links TRBV9 with TRBJ2-1; TRBD2 is a possible D gene (5 bases). Germline CDR1 is SGDLS and CDR2 is YYNGEE. The length of the CDR3 is 15 residues. The V and J ends lost 4 bases and 9 bases respectively, with 20 bases between them. The CDR3 DNA sequence: TGTGCCAGCAGCCCCTCCCGGTCCTCCGCGGGTGAGCAGTTCTTC. Its protein product is CASSPSRSSAGEQFF. Based on the CDR3 plus reference TRBV9 and TRBJ2-1, the full variable domain is DSGVTQTPKHLITATGQRVTLRCSPRSGDLSVYWYQQSLDQGLQFLIQYYNGEERAKGNILERFSAQQFPDLHSELNLSSLELGDSALYFCASSPSRSSAGEQFFGPGTRLTVL.

The rearrangement uses TRBV9 and TRBJ1-2; D is perhaps TRBD1 (5 bases). The CDR3 covers 16 residues. The V end lost 0 bases, the J end lost 0 bases, and 12 bases lay between the germline ends. Germline CDR1 SGDLS, CDR2 YYNGEE. CDR3 loop: CASSVVGAGTNYGYTF. As DNA, the CDR3 is TGTGCCAGCAGCGTAGTAGGGGCCGGCACTAACTATGGCTACACCTTC.

This clone has just one count. The CDR3: CATSRDQVLQGNEQFF. DNA of the CDR3: TGTGCCACCAGCAGAGATCAGGTCCTTCAGGGGAATGAGCAGTTCTTC. The chain is built from TRBV15 and TRBJ2-1; D possibly corresponds to TRBD1 (6 bases). Germline values: CDR1 LNHNV, CDR2 YYDKDF (reference sequence). This CDR3 is 16 amino acids long. V gave up 0 bases and J gave up 7 bases, with 16 bases separating them.

This chain connects TRBV5-1 to TRBJ2-3, with TRBD1 matching over 9 bases. V was clipped by 0 bases and J by 2 bases; unmatched bases: 7. The CDR3 is 17 residues long. Germline V gene sequence: CDR1 SGHRS, CDR2 YFSETQ. The DNA of the CDR3 is TGCGCCAGCAGCTTGGGGGCCAGGGACAGGGTCACAGATACGCAGTATTTT. Amino acid sequence: CASSLGARDRVTDTQYF.

V gene TRBV23-1 combines with J gene TRBJ1-3; D possibly corresponds to TRBD1 (5 bases). TRBV23-1 is identified as an open reading frame with a role that is uncertain. The V and J ends lost 2 bases and 0 bases respectively, with 23 bases between them. The CDR3 length is 20 residues. The DNA of the CDR3 is TGCGCCAGCAGTCAAACGAGTGTGCACGGGACTTGCGGCTCTGGAAACACCATATATTTT. Encoded protein: CASSQTSVHGTCGSGNTIYF.

This clone came up once. The chain employs TRBV9 and TRBJ1-2; no firm D call. Trimming took off 0 bases at V and 0 bases at J, with 9 bases between the two ends. Looked up from germline, CDR1 is SGDLS and CDR2 is YYNGEE. The CDR3 covers 15 residues. DNA of the CDR3: TGTGCCAGCAGCGTAGGTCCAGACCCTAACTATGGCTACACCTTC. It codes for CASSVGPDPNYGYTF.

The rearrangement links TRBV4-1 to TRBJ1-3; D possibly corresponds to TRBD1 (5 bases). The CDR3 loop spans 18 amino acids. Germline CDR1 is MGHRA and CDR2 is YSYEKL. V lost 1 base and J 4 bases, leaving 20 bases between the germline ends. Here the CDR3 DNA reads TGCGCCAGCAGCCAAGGATGGGCAAGGGGCCCCGTAGGAAACACCATATATTTT. It yields the protein CASSQGWARGPVGNTIYF.

This CDR3 reads CASQGLAGYNEQFF. DNA of the CDR3: TGCGCCAGCCAAGGACTAGCGGGCTACAATGAGCAGTTCTTC. The rearrangement joins TRBV5-1 to TRBJ2-1; 11 nucleotides align to TRBD2. This CDR3 comprises 14 residues. Germline V gene lookup returns CDR1 SGHRS and CDR2 YFSETQ. Trimming removed 7 bases from V and 3 bases from J; junction bases left unmatched: 3.

The chain combines TRBV25-1 with TRBJ1-5, with D possibly TRBD1 on 5 matching bases. CDR1 and CDR2 (germline): MGHDK, SYGVNS. This CDR3 has 18 amino acids. Trimming left V 3 bases short and J 4 bases short, with 22 bases between. The CDR3 loop is CASSEGGGRCESNQPQHF. In DNA, the CDR3 is TGTGCCAGCAGTGAGGGGGGGGGACGGTGTGAGTCTAATCAGCCCCAGCATTTT. Full variable domain (missing parts from reference TRBV25-1 and TRBJ1-5): EADIYQTPRYLVIGTGKKITLECSQTMGHDKMYWYQQDPGMELHLIHYSYGVNSTEKGDLSSESTVSRIRTEHFPLTLESARPSHTSQYLCASSEGGGRCESNQPQHFGDGTRLSIL.

This clone was picked up one time. This chain joins TRBV11-2 and TRBJ2-1, with 8 nucleotides matching TRBD2. CDR3 length equals 15 residues. Unmatched junction bases numbered 4, after V lost 4 bases and J lost 2 bases. Germline V CDR1 and CDR2: SGHAT, FQNNGV. The CDR3 region has the DNA TGTGCCAGCAGCTCCGGGAGGGGGGCCTACAATGAGCAGTTCTTC. This codes for CASSSGRGAYNEQFF. Variable domain in full (rest from reference TRBV11-2 and TRBJ2-1): EAGVAQSPRYKIIEKRQSVAFWCNPISGHATLYWYQQILGQGPKLLIQFQNNGVVDDSQLPKDRFSAERLKGVDSTLKIQPAKLEDSAVYLCASSSGRGAYNEQFFGPGTRLTVL.

For the CDR3, the DNA is TGTGCCAGCAGCTCCCCTGCTAGCGGGATCTACGAGCAGTACTTC. Residues: CASSSPASGIYEQYF. The chain couples TRBV7-2 to TRBJ2-7, with 9 positions matching TRBD2. CDR1 and CDR2 from the germline V gene are SGHTA and FQGNSA. This CDR3 comprises 15 residues. The J segment lost 3 bases and the V segment lost 4 bases, leaving 7 bases of the junction unmatched. Complete variable domain (other parts from reference TRBV7-2 and TRBJ2-7): GAGVSQSPSNKVTEKGKDVELRCDPISGHTALYWYRQSLGQGLEFLIYFQGNSAPDKSGLPSDRFSAERTGGSVSTLTIQRTQQEDSAVYLCASSSPASGIYEQYFGPGTRLTVT.

This clone was seen more than once but under ten times. The chain couples TRBV30 to TRBJ1-2; D not resolved. Germline CDR1 is GTSNPN and CDR2 is SVGIG (reference sequence). The V and J ends lost 6 bases and 4 bases respectively, with 15 bases between them. The CDR3 is 13 amino acids. CDR3 protein: CACPSEAIYGYTF. DNA for the CDR3: TGTGCCTGCCCCTCCGAGGCCATCTATGGCTACACCTTC.